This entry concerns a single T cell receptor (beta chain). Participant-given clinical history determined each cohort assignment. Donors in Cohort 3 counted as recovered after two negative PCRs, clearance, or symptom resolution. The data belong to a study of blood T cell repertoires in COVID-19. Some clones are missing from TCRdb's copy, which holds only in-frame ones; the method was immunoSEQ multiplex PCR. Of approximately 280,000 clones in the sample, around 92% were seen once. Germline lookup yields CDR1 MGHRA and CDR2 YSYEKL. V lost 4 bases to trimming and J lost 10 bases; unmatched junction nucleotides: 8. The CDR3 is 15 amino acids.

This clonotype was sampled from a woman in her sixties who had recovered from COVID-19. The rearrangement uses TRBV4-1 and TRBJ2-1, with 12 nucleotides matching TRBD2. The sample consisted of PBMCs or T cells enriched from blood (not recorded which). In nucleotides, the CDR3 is TGCGCCAGCAGCCTCCTGGGACTAGCGGGTGAAGAGCAGTTCTTC. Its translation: CASSLLGLAGEEQFF.